This T cell receptor beta chain derives from a study of cytomegalovirus exposure and HLA in healthy donors. Findings and caveats of the study: Published work reported that the classifier diagnosed cytomegalovirus status with high specificity and sensitivity. In a later analysis, specific HLA alleles were associated with some 16,000 TCR beta sequences at a 0.05 false discovery rate.

Germline V gene sequence: CDR1 LNHDA, CDR2 SQIVND (reference sequence). V was pared by 6 bases and J by 4 bases, with 10 bases between. CDR3 length equals 13 residues. Notes on this clone: The antigen remains unidentified.

The PCR had 60 Vbeta and 13 Jbeta primers. Assay: immunoSEQ multiplex PCR; the TCRdb copy retains only in-frame clones and omits some. The sample has over 200,000 clones, under 90% seen once; the top ten hold 1.3%. The sample comprised PBMCs. The sequence derives from a human donor in good health. The chain joins TRBV19 to TRBJ2-1; no clear D. The DNA for the CDR3 is TGTGCCAGTAGACATCCCTCTTACAATGAGCAGTTCTTC. As protein: CASRHPSYNEQFF. Full variable domain (rest looked up from reference TRBV19 and TRBJ2-1): DGGITQSPKYLFRKEGQNVTLSCEQNLNHDAMYWYRQDPGQGLRLIYYSQIVNDFQKGDIAEGYSVSREKKESFPLTVTSAQKNPTAFYLCASRHPSYNEQFFGPGTRLTVL.